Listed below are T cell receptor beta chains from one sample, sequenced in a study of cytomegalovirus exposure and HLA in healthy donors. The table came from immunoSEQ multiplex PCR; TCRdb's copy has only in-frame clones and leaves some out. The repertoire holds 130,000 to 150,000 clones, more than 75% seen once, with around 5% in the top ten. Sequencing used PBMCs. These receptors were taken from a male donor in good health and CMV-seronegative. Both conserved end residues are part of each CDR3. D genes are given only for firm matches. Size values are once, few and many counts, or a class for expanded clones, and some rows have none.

cdr3_aa: CASSQAREGLAGAYEQYF
cdr3_nt: TGCGCCAGCAGCCAAGCTAGAGAGGGGCTAGCGGGGGCCTACGAGCAGTACTTC
d_call: TRBD2
clone_size: once
v_call: TRBV4-3
j_call: TRBJ2-7
cdr3_length: 18

cdr3_aa: CASSEPLYGYTF
cdr3_nt: TGTGCCAGCAGTGAGCCACTCTATGGCTACACCTTC
d_call: NA
clone_size: NA
v_call: TRBV6-1
j_call: TRBJ1-2
cdr3_length: 12

cdr3_aa: CASRAGATSEQYF
cdr3_nt: TGTGCCAGCAGGGCGGGGGCAACCAGCGAGCAGTACTTC
d_call: NA
clone_size: NA
v_call: TRBV6-1
j_call: TRBJ2-7
cdr3_length: 13

cdr3_aa: CASSEAGGKINYGYTF
cdr3_nt: TGTGCCAGCAGTGAAGCCGGAGGGAAAATTAATTATGGCTACACCTTC
d_call: NA
clone_size: NA
v_call: TRBV6-1
j_call: TRBJ1-2
cdr3_length: 16

cdr3_aa: CASSEGGRGRTGANVLTF
cdr3_nt: TGCGCCAGCAGTGAAGGGGGCCGGGGGAGGACTGGGGCCAACGTCCTGACTTTC
d_call: NA
clone_size: few
v_call: TRBV10-2
j_call: TRBJ2-6
cdr3_length: 18

cdr3_aa: CASPDTEAFF
cdr3_nt: TGTGCCAGCCCGGACACTGAAGCTTTCTTT
d_call: NA
clone_size: NA
v_call: TRBV2
j_call: TRBJ1-1
cdr3_length: 10

cdr3_aa: CASSEAPGNQPQHF
cdr3_nt: TGTGCCAGCAGTGAAGCGCCAGGGAATCAGCCCCAGCATTTT
d_call: NA
clone_size: NA
v_call: TRBV2
j_call: TRBJ1-5
cdr3_length: 14

cdr3_aa: CASSITGIYYGYTF
cdr3_nt: TGTGCCAGCAGTATTACAGGGATATACTATGGCTACACCTTC
d_call: NA
clone_size: NA
v_call: TRBV28
j_call: TRBJ1-2
cdr3_length: 14

cdr3_aa: CASSLGGGDEKLFF
cdr3_nt: TGTGCCAGCAGTCTAGGGGGAGGGGATGAAAAACTGTTTTTT
d_call: NA
clone_size: few
v_call: TRBV7-8
j_call: TRBJ1-4
cdr3_length: 14

cdr3_aa: CAWSNGRATF
cdr3_nt: TGTGCCTGGAGTAACGGGAGAGCAACCTTC
d_call: NA
clone_size: once
v_call: TRBV30
j_call: TRBJ1-2
cdr3_length: 10

cdr3_aa: CASSLIVYEQYF
cdr3_nt: TGTGCCAGCAGCTTAATAGTCTACGAGCAGTACTTC
d_call: NA
clone_size: few
v_call: TRBV11-2
j_call: TRBJ2-7
cdr3_length: 12

cdr3_aa: CASSQDREGAEKLFF
cdr3_nt: TGCGCCAGCAGCCAAGATAGAGAGGGCGCTGAAAAACTGTTTTTT
d_call: NA
clone_size: NA
v_call: TRBV4-3
j_call: TRBJ1-4
cdr3_length: 15

cdr3_aa: CASSSVRRGARNEQFF
cdr3_nt: TGTGCCAGCAGCAGCGTACGGCGGGGGGCGCGCAATGAGCAGTTCTTC
d_call: TRBD2
clone_size: NA
v_call: TRBV5-6
j_call: TRBJ2-1
cdr3_length: 16

cdr3_aa: CASSQAWTESSYEQYF
cdr3_nt: TGCGCCAGCAGCCAAGCATGGACTGAAAGCTCCTACGAGCAGTACTTC
d_call: NA
clone_size: few
v_call: TRBV4-3
j_call: TRBJ2-7
cdr3_length: 16

cdr3_aa: CASSYQGWNTEAFF
cdr3_nt: TGTGCCAGCAGTTACCAGGGTTGGAACACTGAAGCTTTCTTT
d_call: NA
clone_size: NA
v_call: TRBV6-5
j_call: TRBJ1-1
cdr3_length: 14

cdr3_aa: CASSSRDREETQYF
cdr3_nt: TGTGCCAGCAGCTCGCGGGACAGAGAGGAGACCCAGTACTTC
d_call: NA
clone_size: NA
v_call: TRBV21-1
j_call: TRBJ2-5
cdr3_length: 14

cdr3_aa: CASSPWTGGTEAFF
cdr3_nt: TGTGCCAGCAGTCCCTGGACAGGGGGCACTGAAGCTTTCTTT
d_call: TRBD1
clone_size: NA
v_call: TRBV27
j_call: TRBJ1-1
cdr3_length: 14

cdr3_aa: CASSPQPGESEQFF
cdr3_nt: TGTGCCAGCAGCCCCCAACCAGGGGAGAGTGAGCAGTTCTTC
d_call: NA
clone_size: few
v_call: TRBV7-8
j_call: TRBJ2-1
cdr3_length: 14

cdr3_aa: CASSVGAADGNTIYF
cdr3_nt: TGTGCCAGCAGCGTCGGCGCGGCCGATGGAAACACCATATATTTT
d_call: NA
clone_size: NA
v_call: TRBV9
j_call: TRBJ1-3
cdr3_length: 15

cdr3_aa: CAWGGGDWNYGYTF
cdr3_nt: TGTGCCTGGGGCGGAGGGGATTGGAACTATGGCTACACCTTC
d_call: NA
clone_size: NA
v_call: TRBV30
j_call: TRBJ1-2
cdr3_length: 14

cdr3_aa: CASSLRQGAVNEQFF
cdr3_nt: TGTGCCAGCAGCCTAAGACAGGGGGCGGTAAATGAACAGTTCTTC
d_call: TRBD1
clone_size: NA
v_call: TRBV5-5
j_call: TRBJ2-1
cdr3_length: 15

cdr3_aa: CASSRTGVNYGYTF
cdr3_nt: TGTGCCAGCAGCCGAACAGGGGTAAACTATGGCTACACCTTC
d_call: TRBD1
clone_size: NA
v_call: TRBV9
j_call: TRBJ1-2
cdr3_length: 14

cdr3_aa: CASSQERRNNEQFF
cdr3_nt: TGTGCCAGCAGCCAAGAGAGGCGAAACAATGAGCAGTTCTTC
d_call: NA
clone_size: NA
v_call: TRBV14
j_call: TRBJ2-1
cdr3_length: 14

cdr3_aa: CASKRRDGPQHF
cdr3_nt: TGTGCCAGTAAGAGGAGGGATGGGCCCCAGCATTTT
d_call: NA
clone_size: NA
v_call: TRBV19
j_call: TRBJ1-5
cdr3_length: 12

cdr3_aa: CASSARKDSEAFF
cdr3_nt: TGTGCCAGCAGTGCCCGTAAGGACAGTGAAGCTTTCTTT
d_call: NA
clone_size: NA
v_call: TRBV6-5
j_call: TRBJ1-1
cdr3_length: 13

cdr3_aa: CASRPGTGVDYGYTF
cdr3_nt: TGCGCCAGCAGGCCCGGGACAGGGGTCGACTATGGCTACACCTTC
d_call: TRBD1
clone_size: NA
v_call: TRBV10-2
j_call: TRBJ1-2
cdr3_length: 15

cdr3_aa: CASSLEAGTDDSAEAFF
cdr3_nt: TGCGCCAGCAGCTTGGAGGCCGGGACAGACGATTCTGCTGAAGCTTTCTTT
d_call: TRBD1
clone_size: NA
v_call: TRBV5-1
j_call: TRBJ1-1
cdr3_length: 17

cdr3_aa: CASSLFYEQYF
cdr3_nt: TGTGCCAGCAGCCTATTCTACGAGCAGTACTTC
d_call: NA
clone_size: NA
v_call: TRBV5-8
j_call: TRBJ2-7
cdr3_length: 11

cdr3_aa: CAISEPGLNSYEQYF
cdr3_nt: TGTGCCATCAGTGAGCCGGGACTGAACTCCTACGAGCAGTACTTC
d_call: NA
clone_size: NA
v_call: TRBV10-3
j_call: TRBJ2-7
cdr3_length: 15

cdr3_aa: CASSLAPGTDTQYF
cdr3_nt: TGTGCCAGCAGCCTCGCTCCGGGGACAGATACGCAGTATTTT
d_call: NA
clone_size: once
v_call: TRBV6-5
j_call: TRBJ2-3
cdr3_length: 14

cdr3_aa: CASSSGAYRQFRNYGYTF
cdr3_nt: TGTGCCAGCAGCTCGGGCGCCTACCGACAGTTCCGTAACTATGGCTACACCTTC
d_call: NA
clone_size: NA
v_call: TRBV5-4
j_call: TRBJ1-2
cdr3_length: 18

cdr3_aa: CASSQVIGETQYF
cdr3_nt: TGTGCCAGCAGCCAAGTGATCGGGGAGACCCAGTACTTC
d_call: NA
clone_size: NA
v_call: TRBV14
j_call: TRBJ2-5
cdr3_length: 13

cdr3_aa: CASSLSEGGPSEQFF
cdr3_nt: TGCGCCAGCAGCCTCAGTGAGGGGGGGCCATCTGAGCAGTTCTTC
d_call: NA
clone_size: NA
v_call: TRBV5-1
j_call: TRBJ2-1
cdr3_length: 15

cdr3_aa: CASRLAVQGQANSPLHF
cdr3_nt: TGTGCCAGCAGGCTGGCAGTTCAAGGACAGGCTAATTCACCCCTCCACTTT
d_call: TRBD1
clone_size: NA
v_call: TRBV5-4
j_call: TRBJ1-6
cdr3_length: 17

cdr3_aa: CASSWDTNTGELFF
cdr3_nt: TGTGCCAGCAGCTGGGACACCAACACCGGGGAGCTGTTTTTT
d_call: NA
clone_size: NA
v_call: TRBV7-2
j_call: TRBJ2-2
cdr3_length: 14

cdr3_aa: CASSMNRGYEQYF
cdr3_nt: TGTGCCAGTAGTATGAACAGGGGGTACGAGCAGTACTTC
d_call: TRBD1
clone_size: NA
v_call: TRBV19
j_call: TRBJ2-7
cdr3_length: 13

cdr3_aa: CASTGDRGQPGDQPQHF
cdr3_nt: TGTGCCAGCACTGGGGACAGGGGGCAGCCGGGGGATCAGCCCCAGCATTTT
d_call: TRBD1
clone_size: NA
v_call: TRBV2
j_call: TRBJ1-5
cdr3_length: 17

cdr3_aa: CASSQTSGGLRPDEQFF
cdr3_nt: TGCGCCAGCAGCCAAACTAGCGGGGGGCTACGTCCGGATGAGCAGTTCTTC
d_call: TRBD2
clone_size: NA
v_call: TRBV4-3
j_call: TRBJ2-1
cdr3_length: 17

cdr3_aa: CASSYSGQGNSPLHF
cdr3_nt: TGTGCCAGCAGTTACTCAGGACAGGGGAATTCACCCCTCCACTTT
d_call: TRBD1
clone_size: NA
v_call: TRBV6-5
j_call: TRBJ1-6
cdr3_length: 15

cdr3_aa: CASSLSVLNEKLFF
cdr3_nt: TGTGCCAGCAGTCTGTCCGTACTAAATGAAAAACTGTTTTTT
d_call: NA
clone_size: NA
v_call: TRBV28
j_call: TRBJ1-4
cdr3_length: 14

cdr3_aa: CASRRQGTTTNEKLFF
cdr3_nt: TGCGCCAGCAGACGCCAGGGTACCACAACTAATGAAAAACTGTTTTTT
d_call: NA
clone_size: NA
v_call: TRBV5-1
j_call: TRBJ1-4
cdr3_length: 16

cdr3_aa: CASIKATGSETQYF
cdr3_nt: TGTGCCAGCATCAAAGCTACAGGGAGCGAGACCCAGTACTTC
d_call: NA
clone_size: once
v_call: TRBV28
j_call: TRBJ2-5
cdr3_length: 14

cdr3_aa: CASSLSGDSGNTIYF
cdr3_nt: TGTGCCAGCAGCTTATCGGGGGACTCTGGAAACACCATATATTTT
d_call: NA
clone_size: NA
v_call: TRBV5-4
j_call: TRBJ1-3
cdr3_length: 15

cdr3_aa: CASSSKISGTGVYEQYF
cdr3_nt: TGTGCCAGCAGCTCAAAAATTTCCGGGACAGGGGTCTACGAGCAGTACTTC
d_call: TRBD1
clone_size: NA
v_call: TRBV7-6
j_call: TRBJ2-7
cdr3_length: 17

cdr3_aa: CASREETFNSGANVLTF
cdr3_nt: TGTGCCAGCAGGGAGGAAACATTCAACTCTGGGGCCAACGTCCTGACTTTC
d_call: NA
clone_size: NA
v_call: TRBV14
j_call: TRBJ2-6
cdr3_length: 17

cdr3_aa: CASSFVGQGGTEAFF
cdr3_nt: TGTGCCAGCAGTTTCGTCGGGCAGGGGGGAACTGAAGCTTTCTTT
d_call: TRBD1
clone_size: NA
v_call: TRBV7-2
j_call: TRBJ1-1
cdr3_length: 15

cdr3_aa: CASSLSSYEQYF
cdr3_nt: TGTGCCAGCAGCCTAAGCTCCTACGAGCAGTACTTC
d_call: NA
clone_size: NA
v_call: TRBV13
j_call: TRBJ2-7
cdr3_length: 12

cdr3_aa: CAISASSPGQGQETQYF
cdr3_nt: TGTGCCATCAGCGCCTCTTCCCCGGGACAGGGTCAGGAGACCCAGTACTTC
d_call: TRBD1
clone_size: NA
v_call: TRBV10-3
j_call: TRBJ2-5
cdr3_length: 17

cdr3_aa: CASSLAGYSPLHF
cdr3_nt: TGTGCCAGCAGTTTAGCGGGGTACTCACCCCTCCACTTT
d_call: NA
clone_size: NA
v_call: TRBV27
j_call: TRBJ1-6
cdr3_length: 13

cdr3_aa: CASSEARDIRAFF
cdr3_nt: TGTGCCAGCAGTGAAGCGAGGGACATACGAGCTTTCTTT
d_call: NA
clone_size: NA
v_call: TRBV2
j_call: TRBJ1-1
cdr3_length: 13

cdr3_aa: CASSGSRGLVTEAFF
cdr3_nt: TGTGCCAGCAGTGGATCCCGGGGACTTGTCACTGAAGCTTTCTTT
d_call: NA
clone_size: few
v_call: TRBV25-1
j_call: TRBJ1-1
cdr3_length: 15

cdr3_aa: CASSLGDQGAHEQYF
cdr3_nt: TGCGCCAGCAGCTTAGGAGACCAGGGGGCCCACGAGCAGTACTTC
d_call: TRBD1
clone_size: once
v_call: TRBV5-1
j_call: TRBJ2-7
cdr3_length: 15

cdr3_aa: CASSYQWVQGEKLFF
cdr3_nt: TGTGCCAGCAGCTATCAATGGGTCCAGGGTGAAAAACTGTTTTTT
d_call: NA
clone_size: few
v_call: TRBV7-8
j_call: TRBJ1-4
cdr3_length: 15

cdr3_aa: CASSWGQTTNEKLFF
cdr3_nt: TGTGCCAGCAGCTGGGGACAGACAACTAATGAAAAACTGTTTTTT
d_call: TRBD1
clone_size: NA
v_call: TRBV5-6
j_call: TRBJ1-4
cdr3_length: 15